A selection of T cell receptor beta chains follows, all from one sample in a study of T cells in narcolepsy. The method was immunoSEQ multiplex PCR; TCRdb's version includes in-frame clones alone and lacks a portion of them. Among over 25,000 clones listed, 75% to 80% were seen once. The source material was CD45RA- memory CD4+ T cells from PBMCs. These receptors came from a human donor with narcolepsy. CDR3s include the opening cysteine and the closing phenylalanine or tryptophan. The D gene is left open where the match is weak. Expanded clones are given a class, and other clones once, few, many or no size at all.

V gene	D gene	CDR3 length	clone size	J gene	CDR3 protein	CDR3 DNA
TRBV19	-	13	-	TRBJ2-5	CASRSGGRETQYF	TGTGCCAGTAGATCGGGCGGGCGGGAGACCCAGTACTTC
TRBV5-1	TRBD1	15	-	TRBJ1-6	CASSGARDRVSPLHF	TGCGCCAGCAGCGGGGCCCGGGACAGGGTTTCACCCCTCCACTTT
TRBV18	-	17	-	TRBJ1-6	CASSPLPGRRYNSPLHF	TGTGCCAGCTCACCACTCCCGGGACGGCGCTATAATTCACCCCTCCACTTT
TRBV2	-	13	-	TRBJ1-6	CASREGRNSPLHF	TGTGCCAGCAGAGAGGGGAGAAATTCACCCCTCCACTTT
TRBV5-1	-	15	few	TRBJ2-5	CASSLAGSHQETQYF	TGCGCCAGCAGCTTGGCCGGAAGCCACCAAGAGACCCAGTACTTC
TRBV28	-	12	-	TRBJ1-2	CASSLGSYGYTF	TGTGCCAGCAGTTTAGGCAGCTATGGCTACACCTTC
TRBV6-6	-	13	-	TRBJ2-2	CASSPWNTGELFF	TGTGCCAGCAGCCCATGGAACACCGGGGAGCTGTTTTTT
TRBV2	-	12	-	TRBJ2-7	CATGAGFYEQYF	TGTGCCACCGGAGCCGGATTCTACGAGCAGTACTTC
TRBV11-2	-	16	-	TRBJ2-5	CASSLEPSTVQETQYF	TGTGCCAGCAGCTTAGAACCTTCGACAGTCCAAGAGACCCAGTACTTC
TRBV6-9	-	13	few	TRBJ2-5	CASSYLDQETQYF	TGTGCCAGCAGTTATCTAGACCAAGAGACCCAGTACTTC
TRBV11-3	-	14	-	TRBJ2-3	CASKGPRNTDTQYF	TGTGCCAGCAAGGGACCCCGAAACACAGATACGCAGTATTTT
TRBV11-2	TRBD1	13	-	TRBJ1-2	CASSSTGVYGYTF	TGTGCCAGCAGCTCCACAGGGGTCTATGGCTACACCTTC
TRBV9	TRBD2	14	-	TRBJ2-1	CASSPLAGDGEQFF	TGTGCCAGCAGCCCCTTGGCGGGGGACGGTGAGCAGTTCTTC
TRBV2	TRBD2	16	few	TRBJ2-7	CASSEGTGTTNYEQYF	TGTGCCAGCAGTGAAGGGACCGGGACTACCAACTACGAGCAGTACTTC
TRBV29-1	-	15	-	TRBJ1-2	CSVDSTGAGNYGYTF	TGCAGCGTTGACTCAACGGGCGCAGGGAACTATGGCTACACCTTC
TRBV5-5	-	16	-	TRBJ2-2	CASSLAGTPNTGELFF	TGTGCCAGCAGCTTGGCGGGGACACCTAACACCGGGGAGCTGTTTTTT
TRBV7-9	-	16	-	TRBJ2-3	CASSQNGGARRDTQYF	TGTGCCAGCAGCCAAAACGGGGGTGCGAGGCGCGATACGCAGTATTTT
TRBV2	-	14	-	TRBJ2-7	CASSATSTGYEQYF	TGTGCCAGCAGTGCAACTTCTACCGGCTACGAGCAGTACTTC
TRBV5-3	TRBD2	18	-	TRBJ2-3	CARSFNWKGLAGTDTQYF	TGTGCCAGAAGCTTTAATTGGAAAGGACTAGCGGGTACAGATACGCAGTATTTT
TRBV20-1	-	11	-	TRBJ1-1	CSARDLRGAFF	TGCAGTGCTAGAGATCTAAGGGGCGCTTTCTTT
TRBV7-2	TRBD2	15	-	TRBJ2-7	CASSLGLAGGYEQYF	TGTGCCAGCAGCTTAGGGCTAGCGGGGGGGTACGAGCAGTACTTC
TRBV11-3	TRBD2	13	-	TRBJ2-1	CASSSLLAGEQFF	TGTGCCAGCAGCTCACTTTTAGCGGGTGAGCAGTTCTTC
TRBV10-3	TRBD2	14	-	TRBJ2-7	CAISGTSDSSEQYF	TGTGCCATCAGTGGGACTAGTGATTCTAGTGAGCAGTACTTC
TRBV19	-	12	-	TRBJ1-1	CASSKGWTEAFF	TGTGCCAGTAGTAAGGGGTGGACTGAAGCTTTCTTT
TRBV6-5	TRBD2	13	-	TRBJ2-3	CASTGLARDTQYF	TGTGCCAGCACGGGACTAGCTAGAGATACGCAGTATTTT
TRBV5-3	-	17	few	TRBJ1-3	CARSPRAPSFSGNTIYF	TGTGCCAGAAGCCCCCGGGCCCCATCCTTCTCTGGAAACACCATATATTTT
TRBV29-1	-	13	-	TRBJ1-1	CSAAATANTEAFF	TGCAGCGCCGCGGCCACGGCGAACACTGAAGCTTTCTTT
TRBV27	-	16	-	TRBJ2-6	CASSPGGAEGANVLTF	TGTGCCAGCAGTCCTGGGGGGGCGGAAGGGGCCAACGTCCTGACTTTC
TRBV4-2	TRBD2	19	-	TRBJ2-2	CASSRRTSGGSANTGELFF	TGTGCCAGCAGCCGAAGGACTAGCGGGGGATCGGCGAACACCGGGGAGCTGTTTTTT
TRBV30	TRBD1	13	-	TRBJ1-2	CAWSKQGRGGYTF	TGTGCCTGGAGCAAACAGGGGCGGGGTGGCTACACCTTC
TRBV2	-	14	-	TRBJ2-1	CASNSRPGYNEQFF	TGTGCCAGCAACTCCCGGCCAGGTTACAATGAGCAGTTCTTC
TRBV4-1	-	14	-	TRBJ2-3	CASSQSWGGLSQYF	TGCGCCAGCAGCCAATCGTGGGGGGGGCTTTCGCAGTATTTT
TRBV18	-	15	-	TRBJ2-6	CASSQGEAGANVLTF	TGTGCCAGCTCTCAGGGGGAGGCTGGGGCCAACGTCCTGACTTTC
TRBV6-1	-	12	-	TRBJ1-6	CASRGPTGPLHF	TGTGCCAGCAGGGGACCTACGGGACCCCTCCACTTT
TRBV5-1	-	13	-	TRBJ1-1	CASQGEMNTEAFF	TGCGCCAGCCAGGGAGAAATGAACACTGAAGCTTTCTTT
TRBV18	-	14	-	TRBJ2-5	CASSPRGIEETQYF	TGTGCCAGCTCACCACGGGGGATTGAGGAGACCCAGTACTTC
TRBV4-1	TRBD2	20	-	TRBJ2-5	CASSQERRVAGGPKGETQYF	TGCGCCAGCAGCCAAGAGAGGAGGGTAGCGGGGGGTCCTAAGGGGGAGACCCAGTACTTC
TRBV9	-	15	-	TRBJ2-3	CASSVVGGRTDTQYF	TGTGCCAGCAGCGTAGTGGGGGGCCGCACAGATACGCAGTATTTT
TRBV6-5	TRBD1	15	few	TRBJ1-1	CASSYSAGGVTEAFF	TGTGCCAGCAGTTACTCGGCAGGGGGTGTCACTGAAGCTTTCTTT
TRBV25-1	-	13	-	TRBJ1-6	CASSEFGVVPLHF	TGTGCCAGCAGTGAATTCGGGGTGGTACCCCTCCACTTT
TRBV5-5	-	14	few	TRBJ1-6	CASSLAGLVAPLHF	TGTGCCAGCAGCCTCGCAGGGTTGGTCGCACCCCTCCACTTT
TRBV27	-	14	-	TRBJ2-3	CASSRSFFTDTQYF	TGTGCCAGCAGCAGGTCTTTTTTCACAGATACGCAGTATTTT
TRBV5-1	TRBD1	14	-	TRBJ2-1	CASSGRTGNNEQFF	TGCGCCAGCAGCGGACGGACAGGTAACAATGAGCAGTTCTTC
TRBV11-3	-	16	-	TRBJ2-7	CASSLDPAAGRNEQYF	TGTGCCAGCAGCTTAGATCCGGCGGCAGGTCGCAACGAGCAGTACTTC
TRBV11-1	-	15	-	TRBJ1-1	CASSLALTGNTEAFF	TGTGCCAGCAGCTTAGCGCTCACGGGGAACACTGAAGCTTTCTTT
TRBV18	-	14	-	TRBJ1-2	CASSPPDGAYGYTF	TGTGCCAGCTCACCACCGGACGGGGCCTATGGCTACACCTTC
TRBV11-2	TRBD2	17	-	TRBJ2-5	CASSPRGSGVIQETQYF	TGTGCCAGCAGCCCTAGGGGTAGCGGGGTGATCCAAGAGACCCAGTACTTC
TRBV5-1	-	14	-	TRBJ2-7	CASSLFPGSYEQYF	TGCGCCAGCAGCTTGTTTCCGGGGTCGTACGAGCAGTACTTC
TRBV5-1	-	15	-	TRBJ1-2	CASSLGGPADYGYTF	TGCGCCAGCAGCTTGGGGGGGCCAGCGGACTATGGCTACACCTTC
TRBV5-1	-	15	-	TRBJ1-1	CASSAERVGSTEAFF	TGCGCCAGCAGCGCGGAAAGGGTGGGTAGCACTGAAGCTTTCTTT
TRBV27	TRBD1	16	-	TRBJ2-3	CASSFRGQGAGDTQYF	TGTGCCAGCAGTTTTAGAGGACAGGGGGCAGGAGATACGCAGTATTTT
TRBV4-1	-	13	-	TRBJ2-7	CASSLSKGYEQYF	TGCGCCAGCAGCCTCTCGAAGGGCTACGAGCAGTACTTC
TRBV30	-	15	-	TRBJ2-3	CAWSVDGVIADTQYF	TGTGCCTGGAGTGTAGACGGGGTCATTGCAGATACGCAGTATTTT
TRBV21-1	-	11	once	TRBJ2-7	CASRQGYEQYF	TGTGCCAGCAGGCAGGGTTACGAGCAGTACTTC